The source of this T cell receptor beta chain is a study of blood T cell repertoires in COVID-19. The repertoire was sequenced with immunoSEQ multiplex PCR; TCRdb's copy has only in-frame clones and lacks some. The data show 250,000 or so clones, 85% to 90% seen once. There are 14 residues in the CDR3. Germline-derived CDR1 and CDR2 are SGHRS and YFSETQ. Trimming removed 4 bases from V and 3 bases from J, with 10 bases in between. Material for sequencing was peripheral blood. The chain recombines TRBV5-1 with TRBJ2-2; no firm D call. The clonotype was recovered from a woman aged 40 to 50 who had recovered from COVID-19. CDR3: CASSELLDTGELFF. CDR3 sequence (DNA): TGCGCCAGCAGCGAGCTCCTCGACACCGGGGAGCTGTTTTTT.